This TCR beta chain was captured by sequencing in a study of cytomegalovirus exposure and HLA in healthy donors. CDR3 length: 17 residues. Germline CDR1 is SGDLS and CDR2 is YYNGEE. V was pared by 0 bases and J by 5 bases, with 7 bases of the junction left unmatched. The PCR made use of 60 Vbeta and 13 Jbeta primers. Here immunoSEQ multiplex PCR was the method, and the copy in TCRdb shows in-frame clones only, minus some. The sample has more than 50,000 clones; approximately 71% are singletons. Donors sampled were nominally healthy, though unrecorded immune exposures were likely. The source material was PBMCs. The chain joins TRBV9 to TRBJ2-2; 10 bases line up with TRBD2. The receptor comes from a man aged 35 to 55 in good health and CMV-seropositive. CDR3 loop: CASSVASGGAETGELFF. The CDR3 DNA reads as TGTGCCAGCAGCGTAGCCAGCGGGGGGGCGGAGACCGGGGAGCTGTTTTTT.